This paragraph covers one T cell receptor (beta chain) sequence. Looked up from germline, CDR1 is LGHDT and CDR2 is YNNKEL (reference sequence). The CDR3 extends over 16 amino acids. Trimming at V came to 1 base and at J to 8 bases, leaving 9 bases not matched to a gene. Under the authors' procedure: How many nucleated cells were present was estimated from reference gene primer amplification. Sequencing was performed with immunoSEQ multiplex PCR; in TCRdb, only in-frame clones are kept and a portion is missing. V and J calls and clone size are copied from that table; D and trimming were computed from the DNA. The sample has 200,000 to 300,000 clones; about 87% are singletons. The sample originates from a study of blood T cell repertoires in COVID-19.

The rearrangement joins TRBV3-1 (or the pseudogene TRBV3-2) to TRBJ2-1; TRBD2 aligns across 9 bases. This clonotype was sampled from a human donor in a cohort sampled during active COVID-19. Sequenced: peripheral blood. In DNA form, the CDR3 reads TGTGCCAGCAGCCAAGCCCGCCTAGCGGGGAAGGATGAGCAGTTCTTC. The encoded protein is CASSQARLAGKDEQFF.